These T cell receptor beta chains were read from a single sample in a study of shared clonotypes between healthy human individuals. Produced via immunoSEQ multiplex PCR; TCRdb's table is partial and in-frame only. The sample has more than 2,000,000 clones, over 85% seen once. Specimen: naive CD4+ T cells sorted from blood. These receptor sequences come from a man between 18 and 29 years old in good health. Each CDR3 is given with its conserved first and last residue. The D gene is left open where the match is weak. The size of a clone is reported for some rows only, either as once, few or many, or as a class for expanded clones.

CDR3 DNA,CDR3 protein,V gene,J gene,clone size,D gene
TGTGCCATCAGCCAAGACTCGGCCGGAGGGCTGTTTTTT,CAISQDSAGGLFF,TRBV10-3,TRBJ2-2,.,.
TGTGCCAGCAGTTACAAACTGTTTTTT,CASSYKLFF,TRBV6-5,TRBJ1-4,few,.
TGTGCCAGCAGTTTGGCAGGGACAGGAGGCTACACCTTC,CASSLAGTGGYTF,TRBV25-1,TRBJ1-2,few,TRBD1
TGTGCCAGCAGCTCTACAGGGAATCAGCCCCAGCATTTT,CASSSTGNQPQHF,TRBV7-2,TRBJ1-5,.,.
TGTGCCACCAGCAGAGACGACGGAAACACCATATATTTT,CATSRDDGNTIYF,TRBV15,TRBJ1-3,.,.
TGTGCCAGCTCACCACGGGGGACTAGCGGGACCGGCCGTCACACAGATACGCAGTATTTT,CASSPRGTSGTGRHTDTQYF,TRBV18,TRBJ2-3,.,TRBD2
TGTGCCAGCAGCTATGACACCTCCAATCAGCCCCAGCATTTT,CASSYDTSNQPQHF,TRBV7-2,TRBJ1-5,.,.
TGTGCCATCAGTGAGTCGAGACAGGGATTGGCCAAAAACATTCAGTACTTC,CAISESRQGLAKNIQYF,TRBV10-3,TRBJ2-4,.,TRBD1
TGCGCCAGCAGCTTGGGACGGGGGGGCACAGATACGCAGTATTTT,CASSLGRGGTDTQYF,TRBV5-1,TRBJ2-3,.,TRBD2
TGCAGCGGCGGCCCCGAGGGACAGGGACGGGGAGAGACCCAGTACTTC,CSGGPEGQGRGETQYF,TRBV29-1,TRBJ2-5,.,TRBD1
TGTGCCAGCAGCTTGCGGGCAGGGTCGAACAATGAGCAGTTCTTC,CASSLRAGSNNEQFF,TRBV5-4,TRBJ2-1,.,.
TGTGCCATCGGGGACAGCGTGATGCTTAAAGCTTTCTTT,CAIGDSVMLKAFF,TRBV10-3,TRBJ1-1,.,TRBD1
TGCGCCAGCAGCCAGAACGCCGGGACCACATATAATTCACCCCTCCACTTT,CASSQNAGTTYNSPLHF,TRBV4-3,TRBJ1-6,.,.
TGTGCCAGCAGCTTAGGATTTGCTAGCGGGAGAGTAATCACAGATACGCAGTATTTT,CASSLGFASGRVITDTQYF,TRBV7-2,TRBJ2-3,.,TRBD2
TGTGCCAGCAAGGACAGGGCGGCTGCTGAAGCTTTCTTT,CASKDRAAAEAFF,TRBV4-2,TRBJ1-1,.,TRBD1
TGTTCGGCCGGCGGGTCCTCGTTAGGAAAAGAGACCCAGTACTTC,CSAGGSSLGKETQYF,TRBV6-5,TRBJ2-5,.,.
TGTGCCATCAGTGTCGACACAGGGGGGAACACTGAAGCTTTCTTT,CAISVDTGGNTEAFF,TRBV10-3,TRBJ1-1,.,TRBD1
TGCGCCAGCAGCTTGGCTAGCGGGATGTGGGATGAGCAGTTCTTC,CASSLASGMWDEQFF,TRBV5-1,TRBJ2-1,.,TRBD2
TGTGCCAGAACCGGGACAGCCGCTCCAAGAGGGCCCCAGCATTTT,CARTGTAAPRGPQHF,TRBV28,TRBJ1-5,.,TRBD1
TGCAGTGCAGAGACGGATGAGCAGTTCTTC,CSAETDEQFF,TRBV20-1,TRBJ2-1,.,.
TGTGCCAGCTCGCTAACTAGCGGGGGTTCCTTCGAGCAGTACTTC,CASSLTSGGSFEQYF,TRBV2,TRBJ2-7,.,TRBD2
TGTGCCACCAGCAAGCGAGACACCGGGGAGCTGTTTTTT,CATSKRDTGELFF,TRBV15,TRBJ2-2,once,.
TGTGCCTGGAATTCCCTGGGCTCCGGCGAGCAGTACTTC,CAWNSLGSGEQYF,TRBV30,TRBJ2-7,.,.
TGTGCCATCAGTGAGTCTCCAGGGGACCCTGAAGCTTTCTTT,CAISESPGDPEAFF,TRBV10-3,TRBJ1-1,few,.
TGTGCCAGCAAACCTCGAGTAGCGGGCCACGAGCAGTACTTC,CASKPRVAGHEQYF,TRBV6-1,TRBJ2-7,once,TRBD2
TGTGCCAGCAGTGACCCCTCACTAGCCTCCTACGAGCAGTACTTC,CASSDPSLASYEQYF,TRBV6-4,TRBJ2-7,.,.
TGCGCCAGCAGCTTATATCAGGGGCAGGTTGGAACTGAAGCTTTCTTT,CASSLYQGQVGTEAFF,TRBV5-1,TRBJ1-1,few,.
TGTGCCAGCAGGGGACAGACTAGCAATCAGCCCCAGCATTTT,CASRGQTSNQPQHF,TRBV2,TRBJ1-5,few,TRBD1
TGTGCCAGCAGTTACAGGGCCACTGAAGCTTTCTTT,CASSYRATEAFF,TRBV28,TRBJ1-1,.,.
TGTGCCAGCAGTGAAGCCCGGACCGGGCGAGATACGCAGTATTTT,CASSEARTGRDTQYF,TRBV2,TRBJ2-3,.,.
TGTGCCAGCAGCTTGGATACGGTGGGAGGGCGCGAGCAGTACTTC,CASSLDTVGGREQYF,TRBV5-4,TRBJ2-7,.,TRBD2
TGTGCCAGCAGCTTTTCTAGGGGTCTAGAAGAGCAGTACTTC,CASSFSRGLEEQYF,TRBV11-2,TRBJ2-5,.,.
TGTGCCAGCTCACCTCCAAACACCGGGGAGCTGTTTTTT,CASSPPNTGELFF,TRBV18,TRBJ2-2,.,.
TGTGCCAGCAGCCACGGAACAGGGAACTATGGCTACACCTTC,CASSHGTGNYGYTF,TRBV7-2,TRBJ1-2,.,.
TGTGCCAGCAGTAACTTAGGGGGAACGAACACCGGGGAGCTGTTTTTT,CASSNLGGTNTGELFF,TRBV6-5,TRBJ2-2,.,.
TGTGCCATCAGGCCGGGACAGGGGGCCGGTCAGCCCCAGCATTTT,CAIRPGQGAGQPQHF,TRBV10-3,TRBJ1-5,.,TRBD1
TGTGCCAGCACTTATACCGGGGCCGGGGAGCTGTTTTTT,CASTYTGAGELFF,TRBV6-5,TRBJ2-2,.,.